The 11 T cell receptor beta chains below come from one sample, sequenced in a study of cytomegalovirus exposure and HLA in healthy donors. PCR amplification relied on 60 Vbeta primers (plus 13 Jbeta primers). Clones were sequenced by immunoSEQ multiplex PCR, and TCRdb holds only the in-frame ones, with some missing. The sample contains some 170,000 clones, 80% of which appear only once. The sample comprised PBMCs. The receptors originated from a man aged 18 to 30 in good health and CMV-seropositive.

The J gene is TRBJ1-2, the V gene TRBV7-9; D unclear. The CDR3 extends over 14 amino acids. CDR1 is SEHNR, CDR2 FQNEAQ, per germline (reference sequence). V was shortened by 4 bases and J by 3 bases, with 12 bases between the two germline ends. CDR3 DNA sequence: TGTGCCAGCAGCTCACACGAGGGATACTATGGCTACACCTTC. Residues: CASSSHEGYYGYTF.

The gene calls are TRBV7-6 and TRBJ1-6; D unclear. The CDR3 contains 17 residues. The V gene lost 0 bases and the J gene lost 7 bases, with 16 bases spanning the gap. In germline, CDR1 is SGHVS, CDR2 FNYEAQ. The CDR3 loop is CASSLAGGEHDNSPLHF. As DNA, the CDR3 is TGTGCCAGCAGCTTAGCGGGCGGGGAGCACGACAATTCACCCCTCCACTTT.

This clone came up once. The chain couples TRBV10-1 to TRBJ2-1; TRBD1 matches 7 bases. V gave up 6 bases and J gave up 0 bases; unmatched junction bases: 5. CDR1 and CDR2 (germline): WNHNN, SYGVQD (reference sequence). This CDR3 comprises 15 residues. CDR3 protein: CASSEGQISYNEQFF. The CDR3 DNA reads TGCGCCAGCAGCGAGGGACAGATCTCCTACAATGAGCAGTTCTTC.

This chain links TRBV4-3 with TRBJ2-1; 10 bases line up with TRBD2. The CDR3 has 16 residues. Trimming cost V 2 bases and J 7 bases; bases outside gene matches: 8. Looked up from germline, CDR1 is LGHNA and CDR2 is YSLEER. The CDR3 DNA reads TGCGCCAGCAGCCAAACGAGAGCGGGAGGGCATAATGAGCAGTTCTTC. It yields the protein CASSQTRAGGHNEQFF.

This sequence joins TRBV2 and TRBJ1-1; 7 bases are shared with TRBD1. With 4 bases clipped from V and 6 bases from J, the junction kept 8 bases outside the gene matches. The CDR3 totals 14 residues. From germline, CDR1 is SNHLY and CDR2 FYNNEI. CDR3 protein: CASSGETGTAEAFF. The CDR3 nucleotides are TGTGCCAGCAGTGGAGAGACAGGGACCGCTGAAGCTTTCTTT.

The chain joins TRBV4-1 to TRBJ2-7; the D is unclear. Trimming took 0 bases from V and 3 from J, leaving 9 bases between them. The V gene's germline CDR1 is MGHRA and CDR2 YSYEKL. The CDR3 covers 14 residues. The CDR3 is CASSQDVAFYEQYF. The CDR3 DNA reads as TGCGCCAGCAGCCAAGATGTGGCATTCTACGAGCAGTACTTC.

The gene calls are TRBV6-4 and TRBJ2-3; the match to TRBD2 covers 13 bases. Germline V gene sequence: CDR1 MRHNA, CDR2 SNTAGT. The V gene end was trimmed by 5 bases and the J gene end by 14 bases; junction bases not matched to a gene: 16. This CDR3 spans 16 amino acids. The CDR3 sequence: CASSWGLAGRPFVPYF. CDR3 nucleotide sequence: TGTGCCAGCAGTTGGGGACTAGCGGGAAGGCCATTTGTCCCGTATTTT.

The rearrangement joins TRBV6-5 to TRBJ2-7; D remains unclear. V lost 2 bases, J lost 0 bases, and 11 bases lay in between. The CDR3 contains 15 residues. Germline V gene data show CDR1 as MNHEY and CDR2 as SVGAGI. The CDR3 sequence: CASSYPRPNSYEQYF. CDR3 nucleotides: TGTGCCAGCAGTTACCCGAGGCCGAACTCCTACGAGCAGTACTTC.

The CDR3 loop is CASSKGTSPSYEQYF. The CDR3 nucleotides read TGTGCCAGCAGTAAAGGGACTAGTCCCTCCTACGAGCAGTACTTC. The chain couples TRBV6-6 to TRBJ2-7; 8 bases are shared with TRBD2. With V trimmed by 5 bases and J by 0 bases, 6 bases remained unmatched. There are 15 residues in the CDR3. The germline V gene has CDR1 MNHNY and CDR2 SVGAGI (reference sequence).

This rearrangement joins TRBV5-1 to TRBJ1-2; TRBD1 matches at 9 bases. The CDR3 loop spans 16 amino acids. Germline assignment: CDR1 SGHRS and CDR2 YFSETQ. The ends lost 4 bases at V and 2 bases at J; junction bases unmatched: 9. The CDR3 here is CASSVGQGPKNYGYTF. CDR3 DNA sequence: TGCGCCAGCAGCGTGGGACAGGGACCAAAGAACTATGGCTACACCTTC.

V is TRBV18 and J is TRBJ1-2; D gene uncertain. Germline V gene data show CDR1 as KGHSH and CDR2 as LQKENI. CDR3 length: 15 residues. V lost 3 bases, J lost 2 bases, and 13 bases lay in between. CDR3 DNA sequence: TGTGCCAGCTCACCCAGAGCAGGATCCAACTATGGCTACACCTTC. Translation gives CASSPRAGSNYGYTF.